This T cell receptor beta chain was sequenced during a study of blood T cell repertoires in COVID-19. The overall study: Material from acute and convalescent COVID-19 was sourced from the United States, Italy and Spain. PBMCs, B-cell-depleted T cells, or T cells provided the cDNA or gDNA that made up the material.

The germline V and J ends were trimmed by 5 bases and 4 bases, with 11 bases remaining between them. CDR1 and CDR2 (germline): MNHEY, SVGAGI. CDR3 length: 13 amino acids. Per the authors' pipeline: Amplifying reference gene primers gave estimates of nucleated cell counts. Assay: immunoSEQ multiplex PCR; the TCRdb copy retains only in-frame clones and omits some. V, J and clone size were drawn from that table, and D and trimming were deduced from the DNA. The sample has 280,000 or so clones, more than 75% seen once; the top ten hold 2.1%. This clonotype was sampled from a woman under 40 who had recovered from COVID-19. The sample consisted of peripheral blood. This chain connects TRBV6-5 to TRBJ1-2; D remains ambiguous. CDR3: CASSRGRTYGYTF. CDR3 DNA: TGTGCCAGCAGTCGAGGGAGGACCTATGGCTACACCTTC.